This T cell receptor beta chain derives from a study of T cell clonotyping in hematopoietic cell transplantation (dated by TCRdb to 2020 to 2022). About the investigation overall: A total of roughly 150 blood samples were collected in the study from roughly 40 consecutive transplant recipients and their related donors. Patient recruitment ran from late 2015 to January 2017, and follow-up continued until late 2020 or death.

Overall study results and their limits: Donor and pretransplant recipient Inverse Simpson Index values predicted broader posttransplant TCR repertoire diversity. Just a small fraction of recipient repertoires overlapped with donor repertoires, and more than 95% appeared de novo at the given depth. A decrease in recipient TCR diversity was observed after transplant, and a progressive increase in pathologically expanded clonotypes was seen from day 30 to day 180. The sample size was limited, and because cells were not sorted, the contributions of CD4 and CD8 repertoires could not be separated.

Interpreted using the paper, the time point label stands for: 30 days after allo-HCT. Blood from recipients was drawn roughly 28 days before transplant, then again at days 30, 100 and 180 after transplant. Using Nuclei Lysis Solution, genomic DNA was extracted from unfractionated peripheral blood mononuclear cells that were either fresh or cryopreserved. V is shortened by 3 bases, J by 7 bases, and the region joining them spans 16 bases. According to the germline V gene, CDR1 reads SNHLY and CDR2 reads FYNNEI. The CDR3, cysteine through phenylalanine, is 14 amino acids long. The sequence is cut down to CDR3 DNA, 42 bases in frame from base 1. The immunoSEQ assay, a bias-controlled multiplex PCR with V- and J-specific primers, was used to amplify TCR beta CDR3 regions from genomic DNA. A second PCR step added a proprietary barcode and Illumina adapter sequences to the CDR3 amplicons. An Illumina MiSeq instrument was used to sequence the CDR3 libraries. The original methods were these. immunoSEQ Analyzer 3.0 was used for export and quality control, with R Bioconductor and Immunarch used for downstream analyses. Only productive rearrangements in the normalized downsampled data set went into calculating the repertoire metrics. In the normalized cohort, a clonotype counted as pathologically expanded if the clonotype was larger than 5 templates. The Inverse Simpson Index served as the measure of repertoire diversity. To capture all clonotypes, CMV-specificity analyses were performed on the non-normalized data set. Not all clones reach the TCRdb copy of this immuneACCESS table, which keeps in-frame sequences only. Checked studies attribute under half of the gap to unresolved V genes and leave the rest unexplained. Clone size and V and J calls were adopted from that table, with D and trimming inferred from the DNA. The sample table shows around 15,000 clones, and around 97% are seen once. The ten largest clonotypes hold approximately 4% of the sample.

Concerning this clone itself: It has no known antigen specificity. No much larger clone exists at a distance of one base, and base qualities are not known.

This material consisted of peripheral blood mononuclear cells, taken 30 days after allogeneic stem cell transplant. This sequence originates from a female patient aged 50-59 years who had an allogeneic stem cell transplant from an unrelated donor, so T cells may come from the graft donor. Some clones in this sample may be carry-over from other donors' samples. The V gene is TRBV2 and the J gene is TRBJ2-7, with a weak D call of TRBD1 (6 bases match). The DNA sequence is as follows: TGTGCCAGCAGTGACCTGGTACTAGGGGGAGAGCAGTACTTC. Protein translation: CASSDLVLGGEQYF.